This is a list of T cell receptor beta chains from one sample in a study of CD8+ T cells in alopecia areata. The data were produced by immunoSEQ multiplex PCR, yet TCRdb's version contains in-frame clones alone and is incomplete. The repertoire holds approximately 150,000 clones, with roughly 60% as singletons. The sample was CD8+ T cells sorted from blood. These TCRs come from a human donor in good health. Both conserved end residues are part of each CDR3. Each record gives: V gene, clone size, CDR3 protein. Clone size, where shown, is once, few, many, or a class for clones that have expanded.

TRBV29-1 - CSVVGGTDTQYF
TRBV7-9 - CASSLSPGVDYGYTF
TRBV25-1 - CASSEVWVSTQYF
TRBV7-9 - CASSLGTGEAFF
TRBV9 - CASSGGTSWQETQYF
TRBV7-9 - CAGPRNTGELFF
TRBV30 - CAWRQTGPSYNEQFF
TRBV9 - CASSEGQPRGTGELFF
TRBV30 - CAWSSQAEQFF
TRBV10-3 few CATEGPTYEQYF
TRBV6-5 - CASSPEGPRTGELFF
TRBV7-8 - CASSSEGHSQPQHF
TRBV7-9 - CATSSGTRAAGELFF
TRBV7-2 few CASSFSDTKQDIFREKLFF
TRBV7-2 few CASSFPGRNQPQHF
TRBV29-1 - CSVEDGLGIYEQYF
TRBV7-2 - CASSDGQGHTEAFF
TRBV6-1 - CASSEHRRGTSPNTGELFF